This is a list of T cell receptor beta chains from one sample in a study of PD-L1 blockade in urothelial cancer. Method: immunoSEQ multiplex PCR; TCRdb's copy keeps in-frame clones and lacks some. This sample has 70,000 to 75,000 clones; roughly 90% occur once, and the top ten carry 4.5%. This material consisted of PBMCs, taken around atezolizumab (anti-PD-L1) treatment. Every receptor here comes from a man between 70 and 80 years old with urothelial cancer. Each CDR3 is given with its conserved first and last residue. A D gene is named only where the DNA matches it firmly. The size of a clone is reported for some rows only, either as once, few or many, or as a class for expanded clones.

NA	14	TRBV19	once	TRBJ2-3	CASKIGQSTDTQYF	TGTGCCAGTAAGATAGGACAGAGCACAGATACGCAGTATTTT
NA	15	TRBV6-1	NA	TRBJ2-7	CASSDRGLGGYEQYF	TGTGCCAGCAGTGACAGGGGCCTAGGAGGCTACGAGCAGTACTTC
NA	13	TRBV19	NA	TRBJ1-4	CASMARLNEKLFF	TGTGCCAGTATGGCCCGCCTTAATGAAAAACTGTTTTTT
TRBD1	14	TRBV6-5	NA	TRBJ2-5	CASSYSTGGGTQYF	TGTGCCAGCAGTTACTCGACAGGGGGGGGGACCCAGTACTTC
TRBD1	15	TRBV9	NA	TRBJ2-3	CASSVRGQGSDTQYF	TGTGCCAGCAGCGTAAGGGGACAGGGGTCAGATACGCAGTATTTT
TRBD2	15	TRBV7-2	NA	TRBJ2-1	CASSLSQGGYNEQFF	TGTGCCAGCAGCTTAAGTCAGGGAGGGTACAATGAGCAGTTCTTC
NA	12	TRBV28	NA	TRBJ2-7	CASSPSYYEQYF	TGTGCCAGCAGTCCCTCTTATTACGAGCAGTACTTC
NA	14	TRBV6-5	once	TRBJ1-1	CASSQTQGKTEAFF	TGTGCCAGCAGTCAAACTCAGGGGAAAACTGAAGCTTTCTTT
NA	14	TRBV5-1	NA	TRBJ2-6	CASRQGPGANVLTF	TGCGCCAGCAGACAGGGACCTGGGGCCAACGTCCTGACTTTC
TRBD2	15	TRBV6-1	NA	TRBJ2-5	CASSEWTSGTGPQYF	TGTGCCAGCAGTGAATGGACTAGCGGGACCGGCCCCCAGTACTTC
TRBD1	13	TRBV29-1	NA	TRBJ1-3	CSVGDSSGNTIYF	TGCAGCGTTGGGGACAGCTCTGGAAACACCATATATTTT
NA	12	TRBV7-9	NA	TRBJ2-2	CASSFITGELFF	TGTGCCAGCAGCTTTATCACCGGGGAGCTGTTTTTT
TRBD1	14	TRBV6-1	NA	TRBJ1-1	CASSLTGLMTEAFF	TGTGCCAGCAGTCTGACAGGGTTGATGACTGAAGCTTTCTTT
NA	16	TRBV19	NA	TRBJ1-5	CASSRSGTKDHQPQHF	TGTGCCAGTAGTCGATCCGGGACTAAGGACCATCAGCCCCAGCATTTT
TRBD1	15	TRBV2	NA	TRBJ2-3	CASSPGTGSTDTQYF	TGTGCCAGCAGCCCCGGGACAGGGTCCACAGATACGCAGTATTTT
TRBD1	15	TRBV6-5	once	TRBJ1-5	CASSPGTGINQPQHF	TGTGCCAGCAGTCCAGGGACAGGAATTAATCAGCCCCAGCATTTT
NA	15	TRBV19	NA	TRBJ1-1	CASSIGWQMNTEAFF	TGTGCCAGTAGTATAGGTTGGCAGATGAACACTGAAGCTTTCTTT
NA	14	TRBV2	few	TRBJ1-5	CASSVGGGNQPQHF	TGTGCCAGCAGTGTGGGGGGAGGCAATCAGCCCCAGCATTTT
NA	15	TRBV7-3	NA	TRBJ2-2	CASSLDSPGTGELFF	TGTGCCAGCAGTTTGGACTCTCCGGGGACCGGGGAGCTGTTTTTT
NA	12	TRBV5-6	NA	TRBJ2-7	CASSLTTYEQYF	TGTGCCAGCAGCTTAACAACCTACGAGCAGTACTTC
TRBD1	15	TRBV19	NA	TRBJ1-1	CASSITGGGNTEAFF	TGTGCCAGTAGTATTACAGGGGGCGGGAACACTGAAGCTTTCTTT
NA	15	TRBV5-1	once	TRBJ2-3	CASSLPGHKQDTQYF	TGCGCCAGCAGCTTACCGGGACACAAACAAGATACGCAGTATTTT
NA	13	TRBV28	NA	TRBJ1-3	CASNTGSGNTIYF	TGTGCCAGCAACACGGGCTCTGGAAACACCATATATTTT
TRBD2	18	TRBV27	NA	TRBJ2-3	CASSLSPFAGGGTDTQYF	TGTGCCAGCAGTTTATCGCCCTTTGCGGGAGGAGGCACAGATACGCAGTATTTT
NA	15	TRBV6-1	NA	TRBJ2-3	CASSEVRGSTDTQYF	TGTGCCAGCAGTGAAGTGCGAGGGAGCACAGATACGCAGTATTTT
TRBD2	15	TRBV7-3	NA	TRBJ2-5	CASSLSGGPQETQYF	TGTGCCAGCAGCCTTAGCGGGGGCCCCCAAGAGACCCAGTACTTC
TRBD2	16	TRBV28	NA	TRBJ2-1	CASTEERTSVGNEQFF	TGTGCCAGCACCGAAGAAAGGACTAGCGTGGGCAATGAGCAGTTCTTC
TRBD1	14	TRBV7-2	NA	TRBJ2-7	CASSKTGNPYEQYF	TGTGCCAGCAGCAAGACAGGGAATCCCTACGAGCAGTACTTC
TRBD2	16	TRBV7-9	NA	TRBJ2-2	CASSKTSGGSPRELFF	TGTGCCAGCAGCAAAACTAGCGGGGGGTCCCCACGGGAGCTGTTTTTT
TRBD2	18	TRBV11-2	few	TRBJ2-1	CASSLGVAGGNPYNEQFF	TGTGCCAGCAGCTTGGGGGTAGCGGGAGGAAACCCCTACAATGAGCAGTTCTTC
TRBD2	14	TRBV5-5	NA	TRBJ2-5	CASSFSGSKETQYF	TGTGCCAGCAGCTTTAGCGGGAGTAAAGAGACCCAGTACTTC
NA	15	TRBV6-5	NA	TRBJ2-7	CASSYFAGRAYEQYF	TGTGCCAGCAGTTACTTCGCCGGCAGGGCTTACGAGCAGTACTTC